These T cell receptor beta chains were read from a single sample in a study of blood T cell repertoires in COVID-19. Only in-frame clones appear in the TCRdb table, and some are missing; sequencing was by immunoSEQ multiplex PCR. In the table there are 200,000 to 300,000 clones, 84% of which are singletons. The sequencing sample was made of peripheral blood. All receptors derive from a man between 60 and 75 years old with acute or convalescent COVID-19. Each CDR3 is given with its conserved first and last residue. The D gene is left open where the match is weak. Clone size is given for some rows only: seen once, a few or many times, or a class if the clone is expanded.

once TRBJ2-3 TRBV6-6 . CASSYSVTSTDTQYF TGTGCCAGCAGTTACTCCGTGACTAGCACAGATACGCAGTATTTT
few TRBJ2-1 TRBV3-1/TRBV3-2 TRBD2 CASSQGLRASGNLNEQFF TGTGCCAGCAGCCAAGGTTTACGGGCTAGCGGGAACCTCAATGAGCAGTTCTTC
few TRBJ2-5 TRBV10-3 . CAISPDNGQKKTQYF TGTGCCATCAGCCCAGATAACGGACAGAAAAAGACCCAGTACTTC
. TRBJ2-1 TRBV6-2/TRBV6-3 TRBD2 CASSYSGTSGNNEQFF TGTGCCAGCAGTTACTCGGGGACTAGCGGGAACAATGAGCAGTTCTTC
. TRBJ1-1 TRBV9 TRBD1 CASSVGAGGYTEAFF TGTGCCAGCAGCGTAGGGGCAGGGGGCTACACTGAAGCTTTCTTT
. TRBJ2-2 TRBV6-5 TRBD1 CASSYSGTGGTGELFF TGTGCCAGCAGTTACTCGGGGACAGGGGGAACCGGGGAGCTGTTTTTT
. TRBJ2-5 TRBV30 . CAWSATLGLLTQYF TGTGCCTGGAGCGCCACCCTGGGCTTGTTGACCCAGTACTTC
. TRBJ1-4 TRBV25-1 TRBD1 CASSPHSTGSGKLFF TGTGCCAGCAGTCCCCACTCGACAGGGTCCGGAAAACTGTTTTTT
. TRBJ2-5 TRBV2 . CASSARQETQYF TGTGCCAGCAGTGCCCGCCAAGAGACCCAGTACTTC
. TRBJ1-6 TRBV6-6 . CASRKLRDSPLHF TGTGCCAGCAGAAAGCTCCGGGATTCACCCCTCCACTTT
. TRBJ2-1 TRBV11-2 . CASSLEKRVTGRFKNEQFF TGTGCCAGCAGCTTAGAAAAACGGGTAACCGGGAGATTTAAAAATGAGCAGTTCTTC
. TRBJ2-1 TRBV5-6 TRBD1 CASSIGQGTPLSDEQFF TGTGCCAGCAGCATCGGACAGGGGACCCCTCTATCCGATGAGCAGTTCTTC
. TRBJ2-1 TRBV3-1/TRBV3-2 TRBD2 CASSQGGGNEQFF TGTGCCAGCAGCCAAGGGGGGGGCAATGAGCAGTTCTTC
. TRBJ2-3 TRBV6-6 TRBD1 CASSSQGASSDTQYF TGTGCCAGCAGTTCCCAGGGGGCCTCCTCAGATACGCAGTATTTT
. TRBJ2-7 TRBV15 TRBD1 CATSRDWGQADYEQYF TGTGCCACCAGCAGAGATTGGGGACAGGCCGACTACGAGCAGTACTTC
. TRBJ2-6 TRBV5-1 . CASSTRGFSALVANVLTF TGCGCCAGCAGCACGCGGGGCTTCTCTGCTCTGGTCGCCAACGTCCTGACTTTC
. TRBJ1-1 TRBV28 . CASSPRGYTEAFF TGTGCCAGCAGCCCCAGAGGTTACACTGAAGCTTTCTTT
. TRBJ1-2 TRBV19 TRBD1 CASSITRTGVYGYTF TGTGCCAGTAGTATCACCCGGACAGGCGTCTATGGCTACACCTTC
. TRBJ1-5 TRBV6-5 . CASTGQEGQPQHF TGTGCCAGCACGGGCCAGGAGGGTCAGCCCCAGCATTTT
. TRBJ1-2 TRBV2 . CASSEGAFNYGYTF TGTGCCAGCAGTGAAGGGGCGTTTAACTATGGCTACACCTTC
once TRBJ1-4 TRBV9 TRBD1 CASSPRDRDTNEKLFF TGTGCCAGCAGCCCCCGGGACAGGGACACTAATGAAAAACTGTTTTTT
. TRBJ1-1 TRBV4-1 . CASSPVEVNTEAFF TGCGCCAGCAGCCCGGTAGAAGTGAACACTGAAGCTTTCTTT
. TRBJ2-7 TRBV11-2 . CASSLQGSSYEQYF TGTGCCAGCAGCTTACAGGGAAGCTCCTACGAGCAGTACTTC
once TRBJ2-1 TRBV7-9 . CASSSVLRYNEQFF TGTGCCAGCAGCTCGGTACTGAGGTACAATGAGCAGTTCTTC
. TRBJ1-1 TRBV6-6 TRBD1 CASSYTTGGVEAFF TGTGCCAGCAGTTACACGACAGGGGGCGTCGAAGCTTTCTTT
. TRBJ1-2 TRBV28 TRBD1 CASTTSGTGGDGYTF TGTGCCAGCACCACCTCCGGGACAGGGGGCGACGGCTACACCTTC
. TRBJ2-1 TRBV2 TRBD2 CASMGEAGTSGQGQFF TGTGCCAGCATGGGGGAAGCCGGGACTAGCGGTCAGGGGCAGTTCTTC
. TRBJ2-7 TRBV4-2 TRBD2 CASSQTLAGGEYEQYF TGTGCCAGCAGCCAAACACTAGCGGGGGGAGAATACGAGCAGTACTTC
once TRBJ2-7 TRBV4-1 TRBD1 CASSQVQGSYEQYF TGCGCCAGCAGCCAAGTACAGGGGTCCTACGAGCAGTACTTC
few TRBJ1-1 TRBV11-2 TRBD1 CASSLRGGMTGVNTEAFF TGTGCCAGCAGCTTAAGGGGAGGGATGACAGGGGTGAACACTGAAGCTTTCTTT
. TRBJ2-2 TRBV6-1 . CASSSANTGELFF TGTGCCAGCAGTTCAGCGAACACCGGGGAGCTGTTTTTT
. TRBJ2-7 TRBV18 TRBD2 CASSPPGLAWEQYF TGTGCCAGCTCACCTCCGGGACTAGCGTGGGAGCAGTACTTC
. TRBJ2-1 TRBV2 TRBD2 CASSSTSGGRSEQFF TGTGCCAGCAGTTCGACTAGCGGGGGGAGGAGTGAGCAGTTCTTC
. TRBJ2-3 TRBV13 . CASSGRGGGTDTQYF TGTGCCAGCAGCGGTAGGGGCGGGGGCACAGATACGCAGTATTTT
. TRBJ2-7 TRBV12-3/TRBV12-4 . CASSFQKNEQYF TGTGCCAGCAGTTTCCAGAAAAACGAGCAGTACTTC
. TRBJ2-3 TRBV19 TRBD1 CASSRGTVTDTQYF TGTGCCAGTAGTAGGGGGACAGTAACAGATACGCAGTATTTT
. TRBJ2-7 TRBV6-6 . CASSYGLARYEQYF TGTGCCAGCAGTTACGGTCTAGCGCGCTACGAGCAGTACTTC
. TRBJ1-1 TRBV5-1 TRBD1 CASSRDRASEAFF TGCGCCAGCAGCCGGGACAGGGCGTCTGAAGCTTTCTTT
. TRBJ2-7 TRBV2 TRBD2 CASSSLGGAPYEQYF TGTGCCAGCAGCTCCCTCGGGGGGGCCCCCTACGAGCAGTACTTC
once TRBJ2-5 TRBV7-3 TRBD2 CASSPTRAGGQETQYF TGTGCCAGCAGCCCTACCCGGGCGGGGGGCCAGGAGACCCAGTACTTC
. TRBJ1-5 TRBV15 . CATSRDSGLEEPQHF TGTGCCACCAGCAGAGATTCGGGACTTGAGGAGCCCCAGCATTTT
. TRBJ2-7 TRBV4-3 TRBD2 CASSQGDSGGYEQYF TGCGCCAGCAGCCAAGGAGACAGCGGGGGCTACGAGCAGTACTTC
. TRBJ1-2 TRBV7-2 . CASRTTGDYGYTF TGTGCCAGCAGGACCACAGGAGACTATGGCTACACCTTC
. TRBJ1-4 TRBV5-1 TRBD1 CASRQGFNEKLFF TGCGCCAGCAGACAGGGGTTTAATGAAAAACTGTTTTTT
. TRBJ2-7 TRBV29-1 . CSVPGTYEQYF TGCAGCGTTCCGGGGACCTACGAGCAGTACTTC
. TRBJ1-2 TRBV6-1 TRBD1 CASSESTTGNYGYTF TGTGCCAGCAGTGAATCCACGACAGGGAACTATGGCTACACCTTC